This entry lists 10 T cell receptor beta chains sequenced from one sample in a study of blood T cell repertoires in COVID-19. Sequenced by immunoSEQ multiplex PCR; TCRdb stores in-frame clones only, minus some. This sample yields 150,000 to 200,000 clones, of which around 85% are seen a single time; about 2.1% belongs to the top ten. The specimen sequenced was peripheral blood. All receptors derive from a man between 70 and 80 years old with active or convalescent COVID-19.

The V and J genes are TRBV6-5 and TRBJ1-3; 7 nucleotides align to TRBD1. V was clipped by 6 bases and J by 2 bases; unmatched bases: 4. CDR3 length: 14 amino acids. Germline V gene lookup returns CDR1 MNHEY and CDR2 SVGAGI. CDR3 coding DNA: TGTGCCAGCAGCCAGACAGGGACTGGAAACACCATATATTTT. Translation: CASSQTGTGNTIYF.

The rearrangement links TRBV6-6 to TRBJ2-3; 7 positions agree with TRBD1. J was trimmed by 0 bases and V by 6 bases; bases with no gene match: 9. This CDR3 has 16 amino acids. Germline V gene lookup returns CDR1 MNHNY and CDR2 SVGAGI (reference sequence). The CDR3 nucleotides read TGTGCCAGCAGCTACGGACAGGCGACGAGCACAGATACGCAGTATTTT. Protein: CASSYGQATSTDTQYF.

The chain is built from TRBV7-2 and TRBJ2-7, with 7 bases that match TRBD1. The CDR3 runs 13 residues. Germline CDR1 SGHTA, CDR2 FQGNSA. Trimming took 5 bases from V and 5 from J; bases not matched to a gene: 6. The CDR3 coding sequence is TGTGCCAGCAGCATGACAGGGTACCACGAGCAGTACTTC. The encoded protein is CASSMTGYHEQYF.

This clone has only one observation. This chain connects TRBV7-9 to TRBJ2-3, with 8 positions matching TRBD2. The CDR3 sequence is 16 residues long. Trimming at V came to 3 bases and at J to 2 bases, leaving 7 bases not matched to a gene. Per germline, CDR1 SEHNR and CDR2 FQNEAQ (reference sequence). The CDR3 protein is CASSFTTSGTTDTQYF. CDR3 nucleotide sequence: TGTGCCAGCAGCTTCACCACTAGCGGAACCACAGATACGCAGTATTTT.

The chain uses TRBV9 and TRBJ1-5; 7 bases match TRBD1. The CDR3 contains 13 residues. The trim removed 4 bases at V and 7 bases at J, leaving 5 bases unmatched. Germline lookup yields CDR1 SGDLS and CDR2 YYNGEE. CDR3 nucleotide sequence: TGTGCCAGCAGCAAAGGACAGGACCAGCCCCAGCATTTT. Protein product: CASSKGQDQPQHF.

The genes are TRBV5-1 and TRBJ1-6; 7 nucleotides match TRBD1. Germline assignment: CDR1 SGHRS and CDR2 YFSETQ. V trimming: 2 bases; J trimming: 5 bases; junction bases outside the gene matches: 7. The CDR3 spans 16 residues. The CDR3 DNA reads as TGCGCCAGCAGCTTAAGGCCCACAGGGGATAATTCACCCCTCCACTTT. Translated, it gives CASSLRPTGDNSPLHF.

This clone came up a few times. The chain couples TRBV5-4 to TRBJ1-2; the match to TRBD1 covers 7 bases. Germline V lookup: CDR1 SGHNT, CDR2 YYREEE (reference sequence). The V and J ends lost 2 bases and 3 bases, in that order; junction bases with no gene match: 4. This CDR3 is 14 amino acids long. The CDR3 DNA reads TGTGCCAGCAGCTTTGCTGGGACAGACTATGGCTACACCTTC. Translation: CASSFAGTDYGYTF.

On this clone itself: Its ends do not fully match the called genes, so a read error is possible. This sample also contains other DNA sequences that code for the same CDR3. The chain couples TRBV3-1 (or the pseudogene TRBV3-2) to TRBJ2-1; 10 bases fit TRBD2. Germline V CDR1 and CDR2: LGHDT, YNNKEL (reference sequence). The CDR3 is 14 amino acids. CDR3 amino acids: CASSRLAGSNEQFF. Written as DNA, the CDR3 is TGTGCCAGCAGCCGACTAGCGGGTAGCAATGAGCAATTCTTC.

The chain employs TRBV7-2 and TRBJ2-2; no definite D call. Germline V gene sequence: CDR1 SGHTA, CDR2 FQGNSA. The CDR3 totals 14 residues. The V end was cut by 4 bases, the J end by 0 bases, with 6 bases between. The CDR3 nucleotides are TGTGCCAGCAGCTCGTTCTCGAACACCGGGGAGCTGTTTTTT. It is translated as CASSSFSNTGELFF.

V and J are TRBV30 and TRBJ1-5, with no clear D. Germline loops: CDR1 GTSNPN, CDR2 SVGIG (reference sequence). This CDR3 contains 13 residues. Between the trimmed V and J ends, which lost 1 base and 0 bases, there was a span of 4 bases. CDR3 residues: CAWSGGSNQPQHF. In DNA form, the CDR3 reads TGTGCCTGGAGTGGAGGTAGCAATCAGCCCCAGCATTTT.